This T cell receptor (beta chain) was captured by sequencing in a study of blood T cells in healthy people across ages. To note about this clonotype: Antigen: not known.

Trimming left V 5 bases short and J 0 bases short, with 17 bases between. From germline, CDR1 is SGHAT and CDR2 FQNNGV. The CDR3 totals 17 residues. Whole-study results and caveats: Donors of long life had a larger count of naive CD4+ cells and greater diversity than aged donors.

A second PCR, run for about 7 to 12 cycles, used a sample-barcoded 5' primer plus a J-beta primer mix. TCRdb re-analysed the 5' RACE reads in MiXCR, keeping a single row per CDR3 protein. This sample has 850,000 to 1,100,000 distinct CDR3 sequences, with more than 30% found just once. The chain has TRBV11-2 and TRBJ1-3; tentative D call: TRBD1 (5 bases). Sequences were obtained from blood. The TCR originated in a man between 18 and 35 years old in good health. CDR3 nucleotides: TGTGCCAGCAGCCCAGCCGTGACAGCTGTCTCTGGAAACACCATATATTTT. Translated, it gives CASSPAVTAVSGNTIYF.